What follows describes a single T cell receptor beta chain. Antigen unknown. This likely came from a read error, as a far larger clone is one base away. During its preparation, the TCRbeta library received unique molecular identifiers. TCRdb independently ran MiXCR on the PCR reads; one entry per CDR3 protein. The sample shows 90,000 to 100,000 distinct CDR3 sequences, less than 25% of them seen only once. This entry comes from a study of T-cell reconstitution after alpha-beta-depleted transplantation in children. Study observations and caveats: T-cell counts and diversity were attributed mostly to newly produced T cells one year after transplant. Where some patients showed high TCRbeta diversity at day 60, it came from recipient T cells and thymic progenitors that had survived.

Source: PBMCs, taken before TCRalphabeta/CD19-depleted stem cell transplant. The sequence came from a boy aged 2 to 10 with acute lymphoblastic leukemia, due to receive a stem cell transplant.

In nucleotides, the CDR3 is TGCGCCAGCAGCTTGGGACAGGGCCATCAGCCCCAGCATTTT. This encodes CASSLGQGHQPQHF. The chain recombines TRBV5-1 with TRBJ1-5, with TRBD1 identical over 7 bases. The V gene's germline CDR1 is SGHRS and CDR2 YFSETQ. The junction had 2 bases not matched to a gene; V was cut back by 0 bases and J by 5 bases. There are 14 residues in the CDR3.